Listed below are T cell receptor beta chains from one sample, sequenced in a study of cytomegalovirus exposure and HLA in healthy donors. Profiled with immunoSEQ multiplex PCR; TCRdb holds only in-frame clones, not every one. The data contain around 45,000 clones, 51% of them singletons. The source material was PBMCs. The receptor set was obtained from a man in his sixties in good health and CMV-seronegative. Each CDR3 is given with its conserved first and last residue. A D gene is named only where the DNA matches it firmly. A clone size is listed for some rows: how often the clone was seen (once, few, many), or a class if it is expanded.

>.|.|TRBV6-4|TRBJ1-2
TGTGCCAGCAGCGCCCGGACAGCCACTAACTATGGCTACACCTTC
CASSARTATNYGYTF
>few|.|TRBV7-6|TRBJ2-6
TGTGCCAGCAGCTTAGGGGGGTTACTAGCTTCTGGGGCCAACGTCCTGACTTTC
CASSLGGLLASGANVLTF
>.|TRBD1|TRBV7-2|TRBJ1-2
TGTGCCAGCAGCTCTCCGACAGGGCTTGGCTACACCTTC
CASSSPTGLGYTF
>.|TRBD2|TRBV4-3|TRBJ2-1
TGCGCCAGCAGTCGAGTTGTGGGGGGGAATGAGCAGTTCTTC
CASSRVVGGNEQFF
>.|TRBD1|TRBV30|TRBJ1-2
TGTGCCTGGAGGACACTTAATTATCGGGACAGCTCAAGGGGCTACACCTTC
CAWRTLNYRDSSRGYTF
>.|TRBD1|TRBV7-3|TRBJ2-1
TGTGCCAGCGGACAGGGGCTGGGTGAGCAGTTCTTC
CASGQGLGEQFF
>.|TRBD1|TRBV5-4|TRBJ2-7
TGTGCCAGCAGCCTATCGGGACAGGGGCATTCCTACGAGCAGTACTTC
CASSLSGQGHSYEQYF
>.|.|TRBV28|TRBJ2-7
TGTGCCAGCAGGCACAAGTACGAGCAGTACTTC
CASRHKYEQYF
>once|.|TRBV11-2|TRBJ1-2
TGTGCCAGCAGTGCTGACAGCTCTAACTATGGCTACACCTTC
CASSADSSNYGYTF
>once|.|TRBV18|TRBJ1-2
TGTGCCAGCTCACCAGCGTCGGAGAACTATGGCTACACCTTC
CASSPASENYGYTF
>few|.|TRBV6-5|TRBJ2-3
TGTGCCAGCTCCCCTCCCGGAGGGCCCACAGATACGCAGTATTTT
CASSPPGGPTDTQYF
>many|.|TRBV27|TRBJ2-5
TGTGCCAGCAGTCCTCTGGACATCCAAGAGACCCAGTACTTC
CASSPLDIQETQYF
>once|.|TRBV9|TRBJ2-7
TGTGCCAGCAGCGTCGGTGGGAGGAGTCCCTACGAGCAGTACTTC
CASSVGGRSPYEQYF
>few|TRBD1|TRBV2|TRBJ2-7
TGTGCCAGCTATGACAGGGCAGAGCAGTACTTC
CASYDRAEQYF
>.|TRBD1|TRBV28|TRBJ1-2
TGTGCCAGCCTGGACAGGGGGGATGGCTACACCTTC
CASLDRGDGYTF
>.|TRBD1|TRBV30|TRBJ1-1
TGTGCCTGGAACAAAGGGACAGTTAACACTGAAGCTTTCTTT
CAWNKGTVNTEAFF
>.|.|TRBV6-6|TRBJ2-7
TGTGCCAGCAGCACCCTGTACAAGAAGAACTACGAGCAGTACTTC
CASSTLYKKNYEQYF
>.|.|TRBV6-5|TRBJ2-7
TGTGCCAGCATACGCAGGATCTCCGGGGGCTACGAGCAGTACTTC
CASIRRISGGYEQYF
>.|.|TRBV29-1|TRBJ2-7
TGCAGCGGTAAACAGGGTCCCGAGCAGTACTTC
CSGKQGPEQYF
>once|.|TRBV5-6|TRBJ2-3
TGTGCCAGCAGCTTAATACGTCTAGCGACGCAGTATTTT
CASSLIRLATQYF
>.|.|TRBV5-1|TRBJ2-7
TGCGCCAGCAGCTTGACTGCAACCTACGAGCAGTACTTC
CASSLTATYEQYF
>.|.|TRBV7-2|TRBJ2-5
TGTGCCAGCAGCGGCAGGAACGAAGAGACCCAGTACTTC
CASSGRNEETQYF
>.|.|TRBV5-1|TRBJ2-3
TGCGCCAGCAGCTTGGGGGGGGGCCCCACAGATACGCAGTATTTT
CASSLGGGPTDTQYF
>.|.|TRBV2|TRBJ1-1
TGTGCCAGCAACCCCCAGCGGGGGATCGGGAACACTGAAGCTTTCTTT
CASNPQRGIGNTEAFF
>.|TRBD2|TRBV18|TRBJ2-2
TGTGCCAGCTCACCAGCCGGCGGGAGCAACACCGGGGAGCTGTTTTTT
CASSPAGGSNTGELFF
>.|.|TRBV4-1|TRBJ1-1
TGCGCCAGCAGCCGGGTATCAGGCAGGGAGGAAGGGGCTTTCTTT
CASSRVSGREEGAFF
>.|TRBD1|TRBV5-1|TRBJ1-2
TGCGCCAGCAGCGAGGACAGGGTCTATGGCTACACCTTC
CASSEDRVYGYTF
>.|.|TRBV30|TRBJ1-4
TGTGCCTGGAGCCTGGGAGCAACTAATGAAAAACTGTTTTTT
CAWSLGATNEKLFF
>.|.|TRBV10-3|TRBJ1-5
TGTGCCATCAGTGAGTTAGGCGCAGGGCTTAATCAGCCCCAGCATTTT
CAISELGAGLNQPQHF
>.|TRBD2|TRBV10-3|TRBJ2-3
TGTGCCATCAGCCCACTAGCGGGAGGCACAGATACGCAGTATTTT
CAISPLAGGTDTQYF
>.|.|TRBV4-2|TRBJ1-2
TGTGCCAGCAGCCAAGATCTGGCGGCAGTAGCTAACTATGGCTACACCTTC
CASSQDLAAVANYGYTF
>.|.|TRBV7-9|TRBJ2-7
TGTGCCAGCAGCTTCGGCAGGGACTACGAGCAGTACTTC
CASSFGRDYEQYF
>.|.|TRBV6-1|TRBJ1-5
TGTGCCAGCAGTCGGTCGGGGCAGCCCCAGCATTTT
CASSRSGQPQHF
>.|.|TRBV5-4|TRBJ2-3
TGTGCCAGCAGCCCCCGTGGGAGAAGGTGGACAGATACGCAGTATTTT
CASSPRGRRWTDTQYF
>few|TRBD1|TRBV6-5|TRBJ1-4
TGTGCCAGCAGTTACACAGGGGGCGGGGGAGAAAAACTGTTTTTT
CASSYTGGGGEKLFF
>.|.|TRBV6-1|TRBJ2-5
TGTGCCAGCAGCCAAGGGGCCGGGTGGGAGACCCAGTACTTC
CASSQGAGWETQYF
>.|.|TRBV28|TRBJ1-6
TGTGCCAGCAGTCGAGATTCACCCCTCCACTTT
CASSRDSPLHF
>few|.|TRBV2|TRBJ1-1
TGTGCCAGCAGTGGGACAAGACTGAACACTGAAGCTTTCTTT
CASSGTRLNTEAFF
>.|.|TRBV19|TRBJ1-3
TGTGCCAGTAGTCGACAGGTCTCTGGAAACACCATATATTTT
CASSRQVSGNTIYF
>.|TRBD2|TRBV27|TRBJ2-7
TGTGCCAGCAGTTCTCCCGGGACTAGCCTCTACGAGCAGTACTTC
CASSSPGTSLYEQYF
>.|.|TRBV6-1|TRBJ1-5
TGTGCCAGCAGTGAGCACAGGCAGCCCCAGCATTTT
CASSEHRQPQHF
>few|.|TRBV5-1|TRBJ2-7
TGCGCCAGCAGCCCGTATTCGGACCAAGGGAGCTACGAGCAGTACTTC
CASSPYSDQGSYEQYF
>.|TRBD1|TRBV29-1|TRBJ2-1
TGCAGCGTTGTGGGTGACAGGGGGTACAATGAGCAGTTCTTC
CSVVGDRGYNEQFF
>.|TRBD1|TRBV30|TRBJ2-5
TGTGCCTGGGGTCCACGGACAGGGGGGAAGACCCAGTACTTC
CAWGPRTGGKTQYF
>.|TRBD2|TRBV7-2|TRBJ2-5
TGTGCCAGCAGCTTGAGGAGCGGGAGCCAAGAGACCCAGTACTTC
CASSLRSGSQETQYF
>few|TRBD1|TRBV6-5|TRBJ2-5
TGTGCCAGCACGGGACAGATTCAAGAGACCCAGTACTTC
CASTGQIQETQYF
>.|TRBD1|TRBV4-2|TRBJ1-5
TGTGCCAGCAGCCAAGATACAGGGGTTAGCAATCAGCCCCAGCATTTT
CASSQDTGVSNQPQHF
>.|TRBD1|TRBV25-1|TRBJ1-5
TGTGCCGGATCTACACAGGGGGCGAGCAATCAGCCCCAGCATTTT
CAGSTQGASNQPQHF